The rows below give T cell receptor beta chains drawn from one sample of a study of blood T cells in healthy people across ages. MiXCR, run by TCRdb on the 5' RACE reads, gives a single entry per CDR3 protein. The sample records about 1.6 million distinct CDR3 sequences, about 35% being singletons. Source material: blood. Source of these receptors: a young woman in good health. Both conserved end residues are part of each CDR3. A D gene is named only where the DNA matches it firmly. Clone size is not always given. Where it is, it says once, few, many or a class for expanded clones.

CDR3 DNA: TGCGCCAGCAGCCCGCGGGTAGAAGGAGAAAAACTGTTTTTT; CDR3 protein: CASSPRVEGEKLFF; CDR3 length: 14; clone size: few; J gene: TRBJ1-4; D gene: -; V gene: TRBV5-1
CDR3 DNA: TGTGCCAGCAGCCAAGGGGGCGGTTTGAGGGACTGGTCCTACAATGAGCAGTTCTTC; CDR3 protein: CASSQGGGLRDWSYNEQFF; CDR3 length: 19; clone size: -; J gene: TRBJ2-1; D gene: -; V gene: TRBV3-1
CDR3 DNA: TGTGCCAGCAGCCCTAGGGAACCGAACTATGGCTACACCTTC; CDR3 protein: CASSPREPNYGYTF; CDR3 length: 14; clone size: -; J gene: TRBJ1-2; D gene: -; V gene: TRBV7-9
CDR3 DNA: TGTGCCAGCAGCTTAGGACCGACAGGGTATGGCTACACCTTC; CDR3 protein: CASSLGPTGYGYTF; CDR3 length: 14; clone size: few; J gene: TRBJ1-2; D gene: TRBD1; V gene: TRBV7-9
CDR3 DNA: TGTGCCAGCAACCAGGAGGGACGGGGTTACACCTTC; CDR3 protein: CASNQEGRGYTF; CDR3 length: 12; clone size: once; J gene: TRBJ1-2; D gene: -; V gene: TRBV3-1
CDR3 DNA: TGCAGTGCTAGAGATTCCCCGCTCGGGGCGGGGGGGTCGGATGAGCAGTTCTTC; CDR3 protein: CSARDSPLGAGGSDEQFF; CDR3 length: 18; clone size: few; J gene: TRBJ2-1; D gene: TRBD2; V gene: TRBV20-1
CDR3 DNA: TGTGCCAGCAGGGTGGACGGCTGTCATGAGCAGTTCTTC; CDR3 protein: CASRVDGCHEQFF; CDR3 length: 13; clone size: -; J gene: TRBJ2-1; D gene: -; V gene: TRBV6-5
CDR3 DNA: TGTGCCAGCCAGGGCGGCCTTTACAATGAGCAGTTCTTC; CDR3 protein: CASQGGLYNEQFF; CDR3 length: 13; clone size: -; J gene: TRBJ2-1; D gene: -; V gene: TRBV6-5
CDR3 DNA: TGTGCCAGCAGTCGTCAGGGCGCCGGAGCCTACGAGCAGTACTTC; CDR3 protein: CASSRQGAGAYEQYF; CDR3 length: 15; clone size: -; J gene: TRBJ2-7; D gene: -; V gene: TRBV27
CDR3 DNA: TGTGCCAGCAGCCATCCGACTAGCGGGGGGGAAGGGGCCTACAATGAGCAGTTCTTC; CDR3 protein: CASSHPTSGGEGAYNEQFF; CDR3 length: 19; clone size: -; J gene: TRBJ2-1; D gene: TRBD2; V gene: TRBV3-1
CDR3 DNA: TGTGCCAGCAGCCAACTGCCCTTGGGGGGTGAAGCTTTCTTT; CDR3 protein: CASSQLPLGGEAFF; CDR3 length: 14; clone size: few; J gene: TRBJ1-1; D gene: -; V gene: TRBV6-6
CDR3 DNA: TGTGCCACCAGCAGAGGAGCGGGAATGACGTTATTGGATGAGCAGTTCTTC; CDR3 protein: CATSRGAGMTLLDEQFF; CDR3 length: 17; clone size: -; J gene: TRBJ2-1; D gene: TRBD2; V gene: TRBV15
CDR3 DNA: TGTGCCAGCAGCATCCTCCGTGGACAGCGCAATCAGCCCCAGCATTTT; CDR3 protein: CASSILRGQRNQPQHF; CDR3 length: 16; clone size: few; J gene: TRBJ1-5; D gene: -; V gene: TRBV7-2
CDR3 DNA: TGTGCCAGCAGTTCCTGGACAGGGAGGACTGACGAGCAGTACTTC; CDR3 protein: CASSSWTGRTDEQYF; CDR3 length: 15; clone size: -; J gene: TRBJ2-7; D gene: TRBD1; V gene: TRBV27
CDR3 DNA: TGTGCCACCGGGGGGCAGTCGGCCTCTGGGGCCAACGTCCTGACTTTC; CDR3 protein: CATGGQSASGANVLTF; CDR3 length: 16; clone size: -; J gene: TRBJ2-6; D gene: -; V gene: TRBV15
CDR3 DNA: TGTGCCAGCTCACCACGGGGCGTACCTAGCACAGATACGCAGTATTTT; CDR3 protein: CASSPRGVPSTDTQYF; CDR3 length: 16; clone size: -; J gene: TRBJ2-3; D gene: -; V gene: TRBV18
CDR3 DNA: TGTGCCAGCAGTCCTGACGGCCCGATCTACGAGCAGTACTTC; CDR3 protein: CASSPDGPIYEQYF; CDR3 length: 14; clone size: -; J gene: TRBJ2-7; D gene: -; V gene: TRBV28
CDR3 DNA: TGTGCCATCAGTGAGCTTTTAGCGGGAGCTCTGGACGAGCAGTACTTC; CDR3 protein: CAISELLAGALDEQYF; CDR3 length: 16; clone size: many; J gene: TRBJ2-7; D gene: TRBD2; V gene: TRBV10-3
CDR3 DNA: TGCAGTGCTAGACCAGGGGGGGGAGCCGATACTAGCACAGATACGCAGTATTTT; CDR3 protein: CSARPGGGADTSTDTQYF; CDR3 length: 18; clone size: few; J gene: TRBJ2-3; D gene: -; V gene: TRBV20-1
CDR3 DNA: TGCGCCAGCAGCCAAGGAGGGCCCGCTACGCAGTATTTT; CDR3 protein: CASSQGGPATQYF; CDR3 length: 13; clone size: few; J gene: TRBJ2-3; D gene: -; V gene: TRBV4-1
CDR3 DNA: TGCAGTGCTAGAGGGAGCGTTAGGAACACTGAAGCTTTCTTT; CDR3 protein: CSARGSVRNTEAFF; CDR3 length: 14; clone size: -; J gene: TRBJ1-1; D gene: -; V gene: TRBV20-1
CDR3 DNA: TGCAGCGTTGACCCCGGGACGGGCACTGAAGCTTTCTTT; CDR3 protein: CSVDPGTGTEAFF; CDR3 length: 13; clone size: few; J gene: TRBJ1-1; D gene: -; V gene: TRBV29-1
CDR3 DNA: TGCAGTGCTAGAAGAGGATTTAATAACCATGGCTACACCTTC; CDR3 protein: CSARRGFNNHGYTF; CDR3 length: 14; clone size: -; J gene: TRBJ1-2; D gene: -; V gene: TRBV20-1
CDR3 DNA: TGTGCCAGCAGCGTCCTAGCGGGGGGGACAAATGAGCAGTTCTTC; CDR3 protein: CASSVLAGGTNEQFF; CDR3 length: 15; clone size: few; J gene: TRBJ2-1; D gene: TRBD2; V gene: TRBV9
CDR3 DNA: TGTGCCACCAGTGACCCTAGACAGGGACAAGAGACCCTGTACTTC; CDR3 protein: CATSDPRQGQETLYF; CDR3 length: 15; clone size: -; J gene: TRBJ2-5; D gene: TRBD1; V gene: TRBV24-1
CDR3 DNA: TGTGCCAGCAGCTTGACAGGGAAAACTGAAGCTTTCTTT; CDR3 protein: CASSLTGKTEAFF; CDR3 length: 13; clone size: few; J gene: TRBJ1-1; D gene: TRBD1; V gene: TRBV7-9
CDR3 DNA: TGTGCCAGCAGCCCGTCTAGCGGGGGGGCCTTGGAGACCCAGTACTTC; CDR3 protein: CASSPSSGGALETQYF; CDR3 length: 16; clone size: many; J gene: TRBJ2-5; D gene: TRBD2; V gene: TRBV7-8
CDR3 DNA: TGTGCCAGCAGCTCACTTTCCCGGGACCACTCTGGGAATTACAATGGGCAGTTCTTC; CDR3 protein: CASSSLSRDHSGNYNGQFF; CDR3 length: 19; clone size: -; J gene: TRBJ2-1; D gene: -; V gene: TRBV7-3
CDR3 DNA: TGTGCCATCAGTGAGTCGTCCTTAAACGCAGGAGGCCCGTGGTACTTC; CDR3 protein: CAISESSLNAGGPWYF; CDR3 length: 16; clone size: -; J gene: TRBJ2-5; D gene: -; V gene: TRBV10-3
CDR3 DNA: TGCAGTGCTAGCGTGGGGGCTACTAATGAAAAACTGTTTTTT; CDR3 protein: CSASVGATNEKLFF; CDR3 length: 14; clone size: -; J gene: TRBJ1-4; D gene: -; V gene: TRBV20-1
CDR3 DNA: TGCGCCAGCAGCCCCTGGACAGAAATAAACATTCAGTACTTC; CDR3 protein: CASSPWTEINIQYF; CDR3 length: 14; clone size: many; J gene: TRBJ2-4; D gene: -; V gene: TRBV4-1
CDR3 DNA: TGCAGTGCTAGAGGTGGTGGTAGCACCTCCTGGGATCAGCCCCAGCATTTT; CDR3 protein: CSARGGGSTSWDQPQHF; CDR3 length: 17; clone size: -; J gene: TRBJ1-5; D gene: -; V gene: TRBV20-1
CDR3 DNA: TGTGCCAGCAGCTTGGCAGCGAACACTGTAGCTTTCTTT; CDR3 protein: CASSLAANTVAFF; CDR3 length: 13; clone size: -; J gene: TRBJ1-1; D gene: -; V gene: TRBV7-8
CDR3 DNA: TGCAGTGCTAGAGGGACAGCTAACTATGGCTACACCTTC; CDR3 protein: CSARGTANYGYTF; CDR3 length: 13; clone size: many; J gene: TRBJ1-2; D gene: -; V gene: TRBV20-1
CDR3 DNA: TGTGCCAGCAGCGTTAGCGGGGATGCCTACAATGAGCAGTTCTTC; CDR3 protein: CASSVSGDAYNEQFF; CDR3 length: 15; clone size: -; J gene: TRBJ2-1; D gene: TRBD2; V gene: TRBV7-2
CDR3 DNA: TGCGCCAGCAGCCAAGATCCCAGGGGCCGGGGTTCACCCCTCCACTTT; CDR3 protein: CASSQDPRGRGSPLHF; CDR3 length: 16; clone size: -; J gene: TRBJ1-6; D gene: -; V gene: TRBV4-1
CDR3 DNA: TGCGCCAGCAGCCCCCAAGGACTAGCGGGGTACAATGAGCAGTTCTTC; CDR3 protein: CASSPQGLAGYNEQFF; CDR3 length: 16; clone size: few; J gene: TRBJ2-1; D gene: TRBD2; V gene: TRBV5-1
CDR3 DNA: TGTGCCAGTGGGGGGCGCGGGGTAGAGACCCAGTACTTC; CDR3 protein: CASGGRGVETQYF; CDR3 length: 13; clone size: -; J gene: TRBJ2-5; D gene: -; V gene: TRBV3-1
CDR3 DNA: TGTGCCAGCAGTGATGGGGAGTTGTACTATGGCTACACCTTC; CDR3 protein: CASSDGELYYGYTF; CDR3 length: 14; clone size: few; J gene: TRBJ1-2; D gene: -; V gene: TRBV2
CDR3 DNA: TGCAGTGCCAGTCGGGCGGCGAATCAGCCCCAGCATTTT; CDR3 protein: CSASRAANQPQHF; CDR3 length: 13; clone size: -; J gene: TRBJ1-5; D gene: -; V gene: TRBV20-1
CDR3 DNA: TGCAGTGCTAGAGTGGAAAGGGAGACCTACAATGAGCAGTTCTTC; CDR3 protein: CSARVERETYNEQFF; CDR3 length: 15; clone size: -; J gene: TRBJ2-1; D gene: -; V gene: TRBV20-1
CDR3 DNA: TGTGCCAGCACTTCGCGGGGGCCCTACGAGCAGTACTTC; CDR3 protein: CASTSRGPYEQYF; CDR3 length: 13; clone size: few; J gene: TRBJ2-7; D gene: -; V gene: TRBV2
CDR3 DNA: TGTGCCAGCAGATACGGCGACGGAATCACTGAAGCTTTCTTT; CDR3 protein: CASRYGDGITEAFF; CDR3 length: 14; clone size: -; J gene: TRBJ1-1; D gene: -; V gene: TRBV12-3/TRBV12-4
CDR3 DNA: TGTGCCAGCAGTTCAGGGAGGAATGGCTACACCTTC; CDR3 protein: CASSSGRNGYTF; CDR3 length: 12; clone size: few; J gene: TRBJ1-2; D gene: -; V gene: TRBV28
CDR3 DNA: TGTGCCAGCAGGAGGGGGACAGACCCTCCCAATGAGCAGTTCTTC; CDR3 protein: CASRRGTDPPNEQFF; CDR3 length: 15; clone size: -; J gene: TRBJ2-1; D gene: TRBD1; V gene: TRBV6-4
CDR3 DNA: TGTGCCACCAGGGCAGGGGGCGGCTACGAGCAGTACTTC; CDR3 protein: CATRAGGGYEQYF; CDR3 length: 13; clone size: -; J gene: TRBJ2-7; D gene: TRBD1; V gene: TRBV15
CDR3 DNA: TGTGCCAGCAGTTCCGTTAGGGGGGGCGAAGAGACCCAGTACTTC; CDR3 protein: CASSSVRGGEETQYF; CDR3 length: 15; clone size: few; J gene: TRBJ2-5; D gene: -; V gene: TRBV6-2/TRBV6-3
CDR3 DNA: TGTGCCAGCAGTTTAGGGGCTAGCTCCTACGAGCAGTACTTC; CDR3 protein: CASSLGASSYEQYF; CDR3 length: 14; clone size: many; J gene: TRBJ2-7; D gene: -; V gene: TRBV12-3/TRBV12-4
CDR3 DNA: TGTGCCAGCAGACATTCGTCGGGGGAACCCTACAATGAGCAGTTCTTC; CDR3 protein: CASRHSSGEPYNEQFF; CDR3 length: 16; clone size: few; J gene: TRBJ2-1; D gene: -; V gene: TRBV7-9
CDR3 DNA: TGTGCCTGGAGTGTCTCCGCCACAGATACGCAGTATTTT; CDR3 protein: CAWSVSATDTQYF; CDR3 length: 13; clone size: -; J gene: TRBJ2-3; D gene: -; V gene: TRBV30
CDR3 DNA: TGTGCCAGCAGTTTAGGTACGGGGCGGGAAGAGACCCAGTACTTC; CDR3 protein: CASSLGTGREETQYF; CDR3 length: 15; clone size: -; J gene: TRBJ2-5; D gene: -; V gene: TRBV27
CDR3 DNA: TGTGCCAGCAGCTCTTTGAGCGGGACACCACGGGGCACTGAAGCTTTCTTT; CDR3 protein: CASSSLSGTPRGTEAFF; CDR3 length: 17; clone size: -; J gene: TRBJ1-1; D gene: -; V gene: TRBV12-3/TRBV12-4
CDR3 DNA: TGTGCCAGCAGCTCTCGGGGGACAGGGTGGTACGAGCAGTACTTC; CDR3 protein: CASSSRGTGWYEQYF; CDR3 length: 15; clone size: -; J gene: TRBJ2-7; D gene: TRBD1; V gene: TRBV5-8